The rows below give T cell receptor beta chains drawn from one sample of a study of identifying expanded T cells in peripheral blood. The assay was immunoSEQ multiplex PCR, and TCRdb's table has in-frame clones only and misses some. Of around 66,000 clones detected, 87% appear once; the ten largest clones hold roughly 4.8%. Material for sequencing was blood. Source of these receptors: a person aged 18 to 75 in good health. Each CDR3 is given with its conserved first and last residue. A D gene is named only where the DNA matches it firmly. Clone size is shown for a subset of rows, as once, few, many or a class of expanded clone.

J,D,V,size,CDR3,DNA
TRBJ2-6,NA,TRBV2,once,CASSELWVSGANVLTF,TGTGCCAGCAGTGAATTGTGGGTCTCTGGGGCCAACGTCCTGACTTTC
TRBJ1-1,NA,TRBV5-1,NA,CASSFRLNTEAFF,TGCGCCAGCAGCTTCAGATTGAACACTGAAGCTTTCTTT
TRBJ2-7,TRBD1,TRBV2,NA,CASKGQGSEQYF,TGTGCCAGCAAGGGACAGGGGTCCGAGCAGTACTTC
TRBJ1-6,NA,TRBV6-5,NA,CASSYSSGRASPLHF,TGTGCCAGCAGTTACTCGTCGGGGAGGGCTTCACCCCTCCACTTT
TRBJ2-1,TRBD2,TRBV5-1,NA,CASSLWGLAGAGTYNEQFF,TGCGCCAGCAGCTTGTGGGGACTAGCGGGAGCGGGAACCTACAATGAGCAGTTCTTC
TRBJ2-7,NA,TRBV5-1,NA,CASSLGVAFSSEQYF,TGCGCCAGCTCCCTGGGAGTTGCCTTTTCTAGCGAGCAGTACTTC
TRBJ2-2,NA,TRBV6-5,NA,CASRVGVTNTGELFF,TGTGCCAGCAGGGTCGGGGTCACGAACACCGGGGAGCTGTTTTTT
TRBJ2-7,TRBD2,TRBV7-3,NA,CASSWTSGSYEQYF,TGTGCCAGCAGCTGGACTAGCGGGAGTTACGAGCAGTACTTC
TRBJ2-2,TRBD1,TRBV19,NA,CASREGTDTGELFF,TGTGCCAGTAGAGAAGGGACAGACACCGGGGAGCTGTTTTTT
TRBJ2-1,TRBD2,TRBV7-6,NA,CASSPPTSGTYNEQFF,TGTGCCAGCAGCCCGCCGACTAGCGGGACCTACAATGAGCAGTTCTTC
TRBJ1-1,NA,TRBV5-8,once,CASSLSLYNTEAFF,TGTGCCAGCAGCTTGTCGTTATACAACACTGAAGCTTTCTTT